These 2 T cell receptor beta chains share one sample of origin, sequenced in a study of T-cell memory formation after mild COVID-19. MiXCR, run by TCRdb on the 5' RACE reads, gives a single entry per CDR3 protein. The data contain fewer than 350,000 distinct CDR3 sequences, roughly 18% of them singletons. Sequencing was carried out using PBMCs or a T cell subset sorted from them (not recorded which). These TCRs come from a man aged 18 to 30 who had mild COVID-19 (a few samples of this study predate the infection). Cell type and time point are not known.

This clonotype was observed many times. The chain has TRBV20-1 and TRBJ1-5; 11 bases match TRBD1. J was trimmed by 7 bases and V by 5 bases; bases with no gene match: 4. Germline CDR1 and CDR2: DFQATT and SNEGSKA (reference sequence). The CDR3 contains 13 residues. The DNA for the CDR3 is TGCAGTGCTTACGGGACAGGGGGGCAGCCCCAGCATTTT. This gives the protein CSAYGTGGQPQHF.

The chain combines TRBV25-1 with TRBJ2-7, with D tentatively TRBD1 (6 bases). CDR3 length: 13 amino acids. Germline values: CDR1 MGHDK, CDR2 SYGVNS. Deletions cut 5 bases from V and 7 bases from J, with 15 bases between. The CDR3 loop reads CASSPGVLGEQYF. In nucleotides, the CDR3 is TGTGCCAGCAGTCCAGGGGTCCTTGGGGAGCAGTACTTC.